Listed below are T cell receptor beta chains from one sample, sequenced in a study of PD-1 blockade in classical Hodgkin lymphoma. Data came from immunoSEQ multiplex PCR; TCRdb stores just in-frame clones and leaves some out. The data hold approximately 61,000 clones, with 75% to 90% observed a single time. The sample in question was peripheral blood mononuclear cells (PBMCs), obtained at baseline. These receptors were obtained from a human donor with classical Hodgkin lymphoma. Both conserved end residues are part of each CDR3. A D gene is named only where the DNA matches it firmly. Where a row states a size, it is once, few, many or the class of an expanded clone; other rows omit it.

v_call,cdr3_length,clone_size,j_call,d_call,cdr3_nt,cdr3_aa
TRBV28,15,-,TRBJ2-1,TRBD2,TGTGCCAGCAGTTTTAAAGGCGGGGGGGACGGTGAGCAGTTCTTC,CASSFKGGGDGEQFF
TRBV30,15,-,TRBJ2-7,TRBD1,TGTGCCTGGTACCCGGACAGGGCCCATACCTACGAGCAGTACTTC,CAWYPDRAHTYEQYF
TRBV5-1,18,-,TRBJ2-3,TRBD2,TGCGCCAGCAGCTTGCGGTCTACTAGCGGGGGTTCCACAGATACGCAGTATTTT,CASSLRSTSGGSTDTQYF
TRBV27,15,-,TRBJ1-2,TRBD1,TGTGCCAGCAGTTTATACTCCGAGACAGGGACTGGCTACACCTTC,CASSLYSETGTGYTF
TRBV2,15,-,TRBJ2-7,TRBD1,TGTGCCAGCAGTTCACCCCGGGACAGACACGACGAGCAGTACTTC,CASSSPRDRHDEQYF
TRBV7-9,14,few,TRBJ1-1,-,TGTGCCAGCAGCCCGGCCGGGGTGAACACTGAAGCTTTCTTT,CASSPAGVNTEAFF
TRBV6-6,15,once,TRBJ2-1,TRBD2,TGTGCCAGCATTAGGAGTAGCGGGGCAGACAATGAGCAGTTCTTC,CASIRSSGADNEQFF
TRBV5-1,14,-,TRBJ1-4,-,TGCGCCAGCAGCTTGAGCGGGGGCGAGGAAAAACTGTTTTTT,CASSLSGGEEKLFF
TRBV30,13,-,TRBJ1-4,-,TGTGCCAGTGCGCCAGGGCCTAATGAAAAACTGTTTTTT,CASAPGPNEKLFF
TRBV2,14,-,TRBJ2-7,-,TGTGCCAGCAGTGAACGCAGGGACTCCTACGAGCAGTACTTC,CASSERRDSYEQYF
TRBV6-1,16,-,TRBJ2-1,-,TGTGCCAGCAGTGAAGCCTCAGGAATTCTATACAATGAGCAGTTCTTC,CASSEASGILYNEQFF
TRBV12-5,15,once,TRBJ1-4,-,TGTGCTAGTGGTTTGGGTGACGGTTTTAATGAAAAACTGTTTTTT,CASGLGDGFNEKLFF
TRBV13,13,-,TRBJ2-2,-,TGTGCCAGCAGCTTAGGATCCCACGGGGAGCTGTTTTTT,CASSLGSHGELFF
TRBV2,15,-,TRBJ1-5,TRBD1,TGTGCCAGCAGTTATCAGGGGGCTCAGGGTCAGCCCCAGCATTTT,CASSYQGAQGQPQHF
TRBV20-1,11,few,TRBJ1-1,-,TGCAGTGGGGTCCTGAACACTGAAGCTTTCTTT,CSGVLNTEAFF
TRBV4-2,18,-,TRBJ2-2,TRBD1,TGTGCCAGCAGCCAAGACGGCAGACAGGGGGCATACACCGGGGAGCTGTTTTTT,CASSQDGRQGAYTGELFF
TRBV18,14,-,TRBJ2-7,-,TGTGCCAGCTCACCACCAGAACTAGCAGGCGAGCAGTACTTC,CASSPPELAGEQYF
TRBV20-1,11,-,TRBJ1-4,-,TGCAGTGCTAGTATGGATGAAAAACTGTTTTTT,CSASMDEKLFF
TRBV7-3,19,-,TRBJ2-1,TRBD2,TGTGCCAGCAGCTTGAGACCCCTTCTAGCGGGGGGCGTGCCCAATGAGCAGTTCTTC,CASSLRPLLAGGVPNEQFF
TRBV7-9,14,-,TRBJ2-7,-,TGTGCCAGCAGCTCACAAAAATCCCACTACGAGCAGTACTTC,CASSSQKSHYEQYF
TRBV6-1,17,-,TRBJ2-7,-,TGTGCCAGCAGTGAGTCGGTTTTTAGGGAGGTTTACGACGAGCAGTACTTC,CASSESVFREVYDEQYF
TRBV5-1,16,-,TRBJ1-6,-,TGCGCCAGCAGCCGCCGCCCGGGACCCGAGAATTCACCCCTCCACTTT,CASSRRPGPENSPLHF
TRBV6-5,15,-,TRBJ1-5,-,TGTGCCAGCAGTTACTCGAACCACCAAAATCAGCCCCAGCATTTT,CASSYSNHQNQPQHF
TRBV6-1,14,few,TRBJ1-1,-,TGTGCCAGCAGTGAAGCGCCGGGGAACACTGAAGCTTTCTTT,CASSEAPGNTEAFF
TRBV19,16,-,TRBJ2-1,TRBD2,TGTGCCAGTAGTGACCCCGGGACTAGCGGATACAATGAGCAGTTCTTC,CASSDPGTSGYNEQFF
TRBV5-6,14,-,TRBJ1-2,-,TGTGCCAGCACCACAATCCAGCCCATCTATGGCTACACCTTC,CASTTIQPIYGYTF
TRBV13,13,-,TRBJ2-1,-,TGTGCCAGCAGCCCAGACTCCTTCGGGGAGCAGTTCTTC,CASSPDSFGEQFF
TRBV28,14,-,TRBJ2-2,-,TGTGCCAGCAGTATCGTACATGGGGCGCTGGAGCTGTTTTTT,CASSIVHGALELFF
TRBV4-1,15,-,TRBJ1-5,-,TGCGCCAGCAGCCAAGATTATACAGACATCCAGCCCCAGCATTTT,CASSQDYTDIQPQHF
TRBV30,15,-,TRBJ1-3,TRBD1,TGTGCCTGGAGTGTTAAGTGGCAGGGGGCAAACACCATATATTTT,CAWSVKWQGANTIYF
TRBV2,12,-,TRBJ2-2,-,TGTGCCAGCAGACAGTACACCGGGGAGCTGTTTTTT,CASRQYTGELFF
TRBV7-3,14,-,TRBJ2-3,TRBD2,TGTGCCAGCAGCTTCTTCGGGGGGGCAGATACGCAGTATTTT,CASSFFGGADTQYF
TRBV7-9,13,-,TRBJ2-3,-,TGTGCCAGCAGCTCGCACAGGGCGGATACGCAGTATTTT,CASSSHRADTQYF
TRBV29-1,18,few,TRBJ2-1,-,TGCAGCGTTGAAGGGTTAATGAGTGGTGCGAGCTCCTACAATGAGCAGTTCTTC,CSVEGLMSGASSYNEQFF
TRBV25-1,13,-,TRBJ2-2,-,TGTGCCAGCAGTGTACTTTCCACCGGGGAGCTGTTTTTT,CASSVLSTGELFF
TRBV5-5,14,-,TRBJ1-4,TRBD1,TGTGCCAGCAGCACCCGGGACAGGGGCGAAAAACTGTTTTTT,CASSTRDRGEKLFF